The rows below give T cell receptor beta chains drawn from one sample of a study of T cell repertoires in cytomegalovirus infection. Their antigens remain unidentified. Each CDR3 protein gets one entry after TCRdb re-called the reads with MiXCR. Of 700,000 to 950,000 distinct CDR3 sequences listed, around a third are singletons. The source was cultured CD8+ T cells from PBMCs, collected from culture after CMV antigen stimulation. These receptors were collected from a human donor in good health (CMV status not recorded). Some clones in this sample may be carry-over from other donors' samples. Each CDR3 is given with its conserved first and last residue. D genes are given only for firm matches. Rows may omit the clone size; those that give it use once, few, many or a size class.

J gene: TRBJ2-7; D gene: -; V gene: TRBV7-6; clone size: -; CDR3 protein: CASSLYPTYEQYF; CDR3 DNA: TGTGCTAGCAGCTTATATCCCACCTACGAGCAGTACTTC
J gene: TRBJ2-1; D gene: -; V gene: TRBV29-1; clone size: few; CDR3 protein: CSVEEGAGESNEQFF; CDR3 DNA: TGCAGCGTTGAAGAGGGAGCAGGGGAATCCAATGAGCAGTTCTTC
J gene: TRBJ1-5; D gene: -; V gene: TRBV15; clone size: -; CDR3 protein: CATSRDLGNNQPQHF; CDR3 DNA: TGTGCCACCAGCAGAGATCTCGGAAACAATCAGCCCCAGCATTTT
J gene: TRBJ2-3; D gene: TRBD1; V gene: TRBV7-9; clone size: -; CDR3 protein: CASSSPLYSLTGGLDTQYF; CDR3 DNA: TGTGCCAGCAGCTCGCCACTCTATTCCTTAACAGGGGGCCTAGATACGCAGTATTTT
J gene: TRBJ2-1; D gene: TRBD2; V gene: TRBV4-1; clone size: -; CDR3 protein: CASSSLAGGPQFF; CDR3 DNA: TGCGCCAGCAGCTCTCTAGCGGGGGGGCCCCAGTTCTTC
J gene: TRBJ2-3; D gene: -; V gene: TRBV12-3/TRBV12-4; clone size: -; CDR3 protein: CASSFRNTQYF; CDR3 DNA: TGTGCCAGCAGTTTTAGGAATACGCAGTATTTT
J gene: TRBJ2-6; D gene: -; V gene: TRBV6-5; clone size: -; CDR3 protein: CASTPLNQLDSGANVLTF; CDR3 DNA: TGTGCCAGCACCCCGTTAAACCAGCTAGACTCTGGGGCCAACGTCCTGACTTTC
J gene: TRBJ2-3; D gene: -; V gene: TRBV7-9; clone size: few; CDR3 protein: CASSFPGTDTQYF; CDR3 DNA: TGTGCCAGCAGCTTCCCTGGCACAGATACGCAGTATTTT
J gene: TRBJ1-5; D gene: TRBD1; V gene: TRBV12-3/TRBV12-4; clone size: -; CDR3 protein: CPSSPDRGGWGNQPQHF; CDR3 DNA: TGTCCCAGCAGTCCCGACAGGGGTGGTTGGGGGAATCAGCCCCAGCATTTT
J gene: TRBJ1-2; D gene: -; V gene: TRBV12-5; clone size: few; CDR3 protein: CASGLKSPAQHGYTF; CDR3 DNA: TGTGCTAGTGGTTTGAAGTCCCCCGCCCAACATGGCTACACCTTC
J gene: TRBJ2-1; D gene: -; V gene: TRBV5-5; clone size: few; CDR3 protein: CASSLVPTVDEQFF; CDR3 DNA: TGTGCCAGCAGCTTGGTGCCTACTGTCGATGAGCAGTTCTTC
J gene: TRBJ1-3; D gene: TRBD1; V gene: TRBV4-3; clone size: -; CDR3 protein: CASSHWTGGYSGNTIYF; CDR3 DNA: TGCGCCAGCAGCCACTGGACAGGCGGTTACTCTGGAAACACCATATATTTT
J gene: TRBJ2-7; D gene: -; V gene: TRBV7-9; clone size: -; CDR3 protein: CVSSLARPEEQYF; CDR3 DNA: TGTGTCAGCAGCTTAGCGCGCCCTGAAGAGCAGTACTTC
J gene: TRBJ2-7; D gene: TRBD1; V gene: TRBV7-9; clone size: few; CDR3 protein: CASSLSTGGSSTYEQYF; CDR3 DNA: TGTGCCAGCAGCTTATCTACAGGGGGTTCCTCCACCTACGAGCAGTACTTC
J gene: TRBJ2-1; D gene: TRBD2; V gene: TRBV6-5; clone size: -; CDR3 protein: CASSYSPSGEYNEQFF; CDR3 DNA: TGTGCCAGCAGTTACTCGCCTAGCGGGGAGTACAATGAGCAGTTCTTC
J gene: TRBJ2-3; D gene: TRBD2; V gene: TRBV27; clone size: -; CDR3 protein: CASSPLTSGGVSTDTQYF; CDR3 DNA: TGTGCCAGCAGTCCCCTCACTAGCGGGGGGGTAAGCACAGATACGCAGTATTTT
J gene: TRBJ2-7; D gene: TRBD1; V gene: TRBV7-2; clone size: -; CDR3 protein: CASSLTGTGDLSYEQYF; CDR3 DNA: TGTGCCAGCAGCCTTACCGGGACAGGGGACCTCTCCTACGAGCAGTACTTC
J gene: TRBJ2-7; D gene: TRBD1; V gene: TRBV4-1; clone size: -; CDR3 protein: CASSQAPGQGAEQYF; CDR3 DNA: TGCGCCAGCAGCCAAGCTCCGGGACAGGGAGCCGAGCAGTACTTC
J gene: TRBJ2-1; D gene: TRBD2; V gene: TRBV7-9; clone size: few; CDR3 protein: CASSPAAGGPSYNEQFF; CDR3 DNA: TGTGCCAGCAGCCCGGCGGCGGGGGGGCCCTCCTACAATGAGCAGTTCTTC
J gene: TRBJ1-2; D gene: -; V gene: TRBV12-3/TRBV12-4; clone size: -; CDR3 protein: CASSSDGTAHGYTF; CDR3 DNA: TGTGCCAGCAGTTCAGATGGGACGGCCCATGGCTACACCTTC
J gene: TRBJ2-4; D gene: -; V gene: TRBV6-5; clone size: -; CDR3 protein: CASSPPGKLNIQYF; CDR3 DNA: TGTGCCAGCAGTCCTCCCGGGAAGCTGAACATTCAGTACTTC
J gene: TRBJ2-3; D gene: -; V gene: TRBV12-3/TRBV12-4; clone size: -; CDR3 protein: CANSFLHPGADTQYF; CDR3 DNA: TGTGCCAACAGTTTTTTACATCCGGGGGCGGATACGCAGTATTTT
J gene: TRBJ2-7; D gene: TRBD2; V gene: TRBV6-5; clone size: -; CDR3 protein: CASSYSIGLAGGLPYEQYF; CDR3 DNA: TGTGCCAGCAGTTACTCGATTGGACTAGCGGGGGGGCTCCCCTACGAGCAGTACTTC
J gene: TRBJ2-5; D gene: -; V gene: TRBV4-1; clone size: -; CDR3 protein: CASSQDENGETQYF; CDR3 DNA: TGTGCCAGCAGCCAGGACGAAAACGGGGAGACCCAGTACTTC
J gene: TRBJ2-7; D gene: -; V gene: TRBV27; clone size: few; CDR3 protein: CASSLTGPLTYEQYF; CDR3 DNA: TGTGCCAGCAGTTTGACGGGACCGCTTACCTACGAGCAGTACTTC
J gene: TRBJ1-2; D gene: -; V gene: TRBV9; clone size: few; CDR3 protein: CASRTGSGGYTF; CDR3 DNA: TGTGCCAGCAGAACAGGGTCAGGAGGCTACACCTTC
J gene: TRBJ1-1; D gene: -; V gene: TRBV7-9; clone size: many; CDR3 protein: CASSPRGRDREAFF; CDR3 DNA: TGTGCCAGCAGCCCTCGTGGGCGGGACCGTGAAGCTTTCTTT
J gene: TRBJ2-2; D gene: TRBD1; V gene: TRBV18; clone size: few; CDR3 protein: CASSPMDRETGELFF; CDR3 DNA: TGTGCCAGCTCACCTATGGACAGGGAAACCGGGGAGCTGTTTTTT
J gene: TRBJ1-1; D gene: TRBD1; V gene: TRBV6-5; clone size: -; CDR3 protein: CASSDRGAGTEAFF; CDR3 DNA: TGTGCCAGCAGCGACAGGGGCGCGGGCACTGAAGCTTTCTTT
J gene: TRBJ2-3; D gene: -; V gene: TRBV12-3/TRBV12-4; clone size: many; CDR3 protein: CASSLRGGGTDTQYF; CDR3 DNA: TGTGCCAGCAGCTTAAGGGGGGGGGGCACAGATACGCAGTATTTT
J gene: TRBJ1-2; D gene: TRBD1; V gene: TRBV7-9; clone size: -; CDR3 protein: CASSLTNGQGARVYGYTF; CDR3 DNA: TGTGCCAGCAGTTTGACCAATGGACAGGGGGCTCGGGTCTATGGCTACACCTTC
J gene: TRBJ1-2; D gene: -; V gene: TRBV6-6; clone size: -; CDR3 protein: CASSYLGGGEVYGYTF; CDR3 DNA: TGTGCCAGCAGTTACCTCGGGGGGGGGGAGGTCTATGGCTACACCTTC
J gene: TRBJ1-2; D gene: TRBD1; V gene: TRBV5-6; clone size: few; CDR3 protein: CASSLRGRGYTF; CDR3 DNA: TGTGCCAGCAGCTTGAGGGGGCGCGGCTACACCTTC
J gene: TRBJ1-4; D gene: -; V gene: TRBV11-2; clone size: -; CDR3 protein: CASSDYQAATNEKLFF; CDR3 DNA: TGTGCCAGCAGCGACTATCAGGCGGCAACTAATGAAAAACTGTTTTTT
J gene: TRBJ2-7; D gene: -; V gene: TRBV7-8; clone size: few; CDR3 protein: CASSLEYRSSYEQYF; CDR3 DNA: TGTGCCAGCAGCTTAGAGTACAGGTCCTCCTACGAGCAGTACTTC
J gene: TRBJ1-2; D gene: -; V gene: TRBV7-6; clone size: -; CDR3 protein: CASSSDGLYGYTF; CDR3 DNA: TGTGCCAGCAGCTCGGACGGACTCTATGGCTACACCTTC
J gene: TRBJ1-1; D gene: -; V gene: TRBV19; clone size: many; CDR3 protein: CASKDVDSNTEAFF; CDR3 DNA: TGTGCCAGTAAGGACGTGGACTCCAACACTGAAGCTTTCTTT
J gene: TRBJ1-1; D gene: -; V gene: TRBV7-9; clone size: -; CDR3 protein: CASSPPGPRSGGIEAFF; CDR3 DNA: TGTGCCAGCAGCCCGCCAGGGCCTAGGAGTGGGGGGATTGAAGCTTTCTTT
J gene: TRBJ1-4; D gene: -; V gene: TRBV12-3/TRBV12-4; clone size: many; CDR3 protein: CASSLDRVGEKLFF; CDR3 DNA: TGTGCCAGCAGTTTAGACAGGGTGGGGGAAAAACTGTTTTTT
J gene: TRBJ1-5; D gene: -; V gene: TRBV10-1; clone size: few; CDR3 protein: CASSTTNQPQHF; CDR3 DNA: TGCGCCAGCAGTACTACAAATCAGCCCCAGCATTTT
J gene: TRBJ2-6; D gene: -; V gene: TRBV7-4; clone size: -; CDR3 protein: CASSDPARGFGTNVLTF; CDR3 DNA: TGTGCCAGCAGCGACCCCGCCAGGGGATTCGGGACCAACGTCCTGACTTTC
J gene: TRBJ1-5; D gene: TRBD1; V gene: TRBV27; clone size: -; CDR3 protein: CASSPPTGANQPQHF; CDR3 DNA: TGTGCCAGCAGTCCTCCGACAGGGGCCAATCAGCCCCAGCATTTT
J gene: TRBJ2-1; D gene: -; V gene: TRBV15; clone size: -; CDR3 protein: CATSRDLMSVTADNEQFF; CDR3 DNA: TGTGCCACCAGCAGAGATCTTATGTCTGTTACCGCGGACAATGAGCAGTTCTTC
J gene: TRBJ2-2; D gene: -; V gene: TRBV6-6; clone size: -; CDR3 protein: CASSYPGPPNTGELFF; CDR3 DNA: TGTGCCAGCAGTTACCCCGGGCCCCCGAACACCGGGGAGCTGTTTTTT